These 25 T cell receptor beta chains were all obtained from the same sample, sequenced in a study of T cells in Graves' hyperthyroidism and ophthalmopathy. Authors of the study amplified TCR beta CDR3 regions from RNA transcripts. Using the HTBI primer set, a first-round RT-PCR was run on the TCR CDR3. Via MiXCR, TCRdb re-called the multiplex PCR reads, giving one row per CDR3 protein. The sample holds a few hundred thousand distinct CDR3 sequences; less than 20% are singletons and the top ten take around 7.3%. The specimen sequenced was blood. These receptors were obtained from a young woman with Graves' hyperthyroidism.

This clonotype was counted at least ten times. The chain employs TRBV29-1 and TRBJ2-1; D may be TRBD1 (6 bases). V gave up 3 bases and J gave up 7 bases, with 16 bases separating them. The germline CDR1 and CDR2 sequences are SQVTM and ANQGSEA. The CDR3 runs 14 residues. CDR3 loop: CSVDLIRGGNEQFF. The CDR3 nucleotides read TGCAGCGTTGACCTCATCAGGGGTGGGAATGAGCAGTTCTTC.

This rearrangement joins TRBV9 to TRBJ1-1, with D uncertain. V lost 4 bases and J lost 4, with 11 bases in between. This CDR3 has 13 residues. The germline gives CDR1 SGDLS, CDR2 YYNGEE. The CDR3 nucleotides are TGTGCCAGCAGCCGCAGTATGGGCACTGAAGCTTTCTTT. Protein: CASSRSMGTEAFF. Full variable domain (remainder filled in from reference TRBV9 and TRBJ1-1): DSGVTQTPKHLITATGQRVTLRCSPRSGDLSVYWYQQSLDQGLQFLIQYYNGEERAKGNILERFSAQQFPDLHSELNLSSLELGDSALYFCASSRSMGTEAFFGQGTRLTVV.

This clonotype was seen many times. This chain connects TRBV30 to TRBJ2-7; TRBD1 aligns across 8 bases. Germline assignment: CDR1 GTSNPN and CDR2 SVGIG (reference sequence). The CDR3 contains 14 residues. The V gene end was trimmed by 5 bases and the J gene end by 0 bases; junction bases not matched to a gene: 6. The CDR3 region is CAWGQGTGSYEQYF. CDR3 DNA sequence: TGTGCCTGGGGACAGGGTACGGGCTCCTACGAGCAGTACTTC.

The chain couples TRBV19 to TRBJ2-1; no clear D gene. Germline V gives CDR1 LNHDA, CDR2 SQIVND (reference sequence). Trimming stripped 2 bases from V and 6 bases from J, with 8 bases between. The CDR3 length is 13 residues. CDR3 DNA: TGTGCCAGTAGTATAACCCCCCCCAATGAGCAGTTCTTC. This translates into CASSITPPNEQFF.

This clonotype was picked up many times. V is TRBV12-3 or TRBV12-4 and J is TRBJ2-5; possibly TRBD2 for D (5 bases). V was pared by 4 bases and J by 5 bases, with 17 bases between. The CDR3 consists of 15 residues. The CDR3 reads CASSSGRGDGETQYF. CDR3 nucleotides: TGTGCCAGCAGTTCCGGTCGGGGAGATGGGGAGACCCAGTACTTC.

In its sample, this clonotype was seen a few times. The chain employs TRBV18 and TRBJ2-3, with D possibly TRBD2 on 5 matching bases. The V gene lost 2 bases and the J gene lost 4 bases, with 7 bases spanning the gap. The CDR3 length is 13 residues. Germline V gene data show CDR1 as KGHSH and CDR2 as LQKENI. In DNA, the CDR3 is TGTGCCAGCTCACCAATGAGGGCAGATACGCAGTATTTT. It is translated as CASSPMRADTQYF.

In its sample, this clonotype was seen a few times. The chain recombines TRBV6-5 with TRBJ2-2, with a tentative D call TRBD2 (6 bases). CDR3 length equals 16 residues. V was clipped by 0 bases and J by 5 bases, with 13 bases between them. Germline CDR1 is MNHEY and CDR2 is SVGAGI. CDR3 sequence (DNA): TGTGCCAGCAGTTACTCATTCAGGAGGGCAACCGGGGAGCTGTTTTTT. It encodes CASSYSFRRATGELFF.

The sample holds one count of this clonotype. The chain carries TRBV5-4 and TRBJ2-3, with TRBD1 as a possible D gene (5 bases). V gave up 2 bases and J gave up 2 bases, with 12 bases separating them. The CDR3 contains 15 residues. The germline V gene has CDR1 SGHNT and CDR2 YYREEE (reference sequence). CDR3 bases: TGTGCCAGCAGCTTTAAGGGGCCGCACACAGATACGCAGTATTTT. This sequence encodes CASSFKGPHTDTQYF.

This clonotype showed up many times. The CDR3 coding sequence is TGTGCCAGCAGCCGAAGTGGGACAGGACGCTCTGGGGCCAACGTCCTGACTTTC. It codes for CASSRSGTGRSGANVLTF. The chain is built from TRBV3-1 and TRBJ2-6; TRBD1 matches 8 bases. Germline V gives CDR1 LGHDT, CDR2 YNNKEL (reference sequence). The CDR3 length is 18 residues. J was trimmed by 0 bases and V by 4 bases; bases with no gene match: 8.

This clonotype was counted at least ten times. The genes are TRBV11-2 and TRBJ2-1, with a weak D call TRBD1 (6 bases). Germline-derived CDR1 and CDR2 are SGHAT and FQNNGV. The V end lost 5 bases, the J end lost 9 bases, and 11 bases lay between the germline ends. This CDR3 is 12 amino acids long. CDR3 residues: CASSMVGGEQFF. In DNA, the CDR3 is TGTGCCAGCAGCATGGTAGGGGGTGAGCAGTTCTTC.

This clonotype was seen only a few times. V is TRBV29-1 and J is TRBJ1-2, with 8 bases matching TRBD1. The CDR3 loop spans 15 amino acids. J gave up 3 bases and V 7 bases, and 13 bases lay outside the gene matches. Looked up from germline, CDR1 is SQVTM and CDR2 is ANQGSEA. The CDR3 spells CSASGQGGSYYGYTF. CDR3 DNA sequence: TGCAGCGCTTCTGGACAGGGCGGTTCCTACTATGGCTACACCTTC.

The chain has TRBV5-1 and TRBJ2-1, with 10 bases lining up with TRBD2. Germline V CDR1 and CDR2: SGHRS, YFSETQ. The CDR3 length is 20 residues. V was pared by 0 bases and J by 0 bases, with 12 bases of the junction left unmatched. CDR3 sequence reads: CASSLAGASGRISSYNEQFF. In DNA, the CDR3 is TGCGCCAGCAGCTTGGCCGGAGCTAGCGGGAGAATAAGCTCCTACAATGAGCAGTTCTTC.

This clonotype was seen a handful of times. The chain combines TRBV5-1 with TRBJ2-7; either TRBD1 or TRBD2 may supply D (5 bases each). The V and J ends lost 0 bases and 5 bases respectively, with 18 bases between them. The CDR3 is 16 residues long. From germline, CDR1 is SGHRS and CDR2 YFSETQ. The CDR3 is CASSLVGTTKKNEQYF. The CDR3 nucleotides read TGCGCCAGCAGCTTGGTTGGGACGACAAAAAAGAACGAGCAGTACTTC.

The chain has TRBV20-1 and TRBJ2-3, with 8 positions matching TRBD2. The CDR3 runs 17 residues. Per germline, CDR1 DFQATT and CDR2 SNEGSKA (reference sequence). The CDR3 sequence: CSPPAGVLLGSTDTQYF. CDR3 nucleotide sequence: TGCAGCCCGCCAGCGGGAGTATTGTTAGGGAGCACAGATACGCAGTATTTT.

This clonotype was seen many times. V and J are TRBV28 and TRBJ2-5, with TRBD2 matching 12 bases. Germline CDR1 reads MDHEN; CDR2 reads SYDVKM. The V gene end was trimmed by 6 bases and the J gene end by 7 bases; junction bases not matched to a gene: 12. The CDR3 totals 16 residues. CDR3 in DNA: TGTGCCAGCAGACTGGACGGACTAGCGGGAACGCGGACCCAGTACTTC. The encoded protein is CASRLDGLAGTRTQYF.

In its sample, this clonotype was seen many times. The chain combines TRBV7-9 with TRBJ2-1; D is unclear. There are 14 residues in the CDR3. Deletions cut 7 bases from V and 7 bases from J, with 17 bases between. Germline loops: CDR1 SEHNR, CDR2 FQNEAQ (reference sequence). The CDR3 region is CASNHLRKMNEQFF. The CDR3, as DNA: TGTGCCAGCAATCACCTCAGAAAGATGAATGAGCAGTTCTTC.

The CDR3 nucleotides read TGCGCCAGCAGCCAAGATGCGGGAGGAACTTACGAGCAGTACTTC. Translation: CASSQDAGGTYEQYF. J is TRBJ2-7 and V is TRBV4-3; 8 bases align to TRBD2. This CDR3 contains 15 residues. CDR1 and CDR2 (germline): LGHNA, YSLEER. The junction had 5 bases not matched to a gene; V was cut back by 0 bases and J by 4 bases.

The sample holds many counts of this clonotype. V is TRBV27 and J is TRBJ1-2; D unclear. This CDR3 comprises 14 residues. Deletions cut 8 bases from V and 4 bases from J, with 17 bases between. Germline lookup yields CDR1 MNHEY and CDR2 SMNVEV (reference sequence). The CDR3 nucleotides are TGTGCCAGCCTACCCATGACCGGGAGCTATGGCTACACCTTC. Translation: CASLPMTGSYGYTF.

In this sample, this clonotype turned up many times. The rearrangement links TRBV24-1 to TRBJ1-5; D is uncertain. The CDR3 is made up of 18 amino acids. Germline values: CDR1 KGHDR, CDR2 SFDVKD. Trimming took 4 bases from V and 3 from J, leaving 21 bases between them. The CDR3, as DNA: TGTGCCACCAGTGACCCAAGACGGAGCCACCCTAACAATCAGCCCCAGCATTTT. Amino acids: CATSDPRRSHPNNQPQHF.

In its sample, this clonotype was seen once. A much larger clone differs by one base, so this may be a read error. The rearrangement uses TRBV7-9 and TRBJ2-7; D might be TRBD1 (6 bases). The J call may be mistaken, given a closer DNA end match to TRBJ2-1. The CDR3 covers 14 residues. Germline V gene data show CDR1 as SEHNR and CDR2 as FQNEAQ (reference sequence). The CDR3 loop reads CASSTYREAAEQFF. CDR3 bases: TGTGCCAGCAGCACCTACAGGGAAGCGGCCGAGCAGTTCTTC.

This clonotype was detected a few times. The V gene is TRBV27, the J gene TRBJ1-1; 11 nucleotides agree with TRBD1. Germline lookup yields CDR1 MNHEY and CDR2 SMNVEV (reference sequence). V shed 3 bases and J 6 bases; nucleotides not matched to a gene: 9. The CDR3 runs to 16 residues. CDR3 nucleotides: TGTGCCAGCAGTTTCCGGACAGGGGGCGGCGACGCTGAAGCTTTCTTT. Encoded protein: CASSFRTGGGDAEAFF.

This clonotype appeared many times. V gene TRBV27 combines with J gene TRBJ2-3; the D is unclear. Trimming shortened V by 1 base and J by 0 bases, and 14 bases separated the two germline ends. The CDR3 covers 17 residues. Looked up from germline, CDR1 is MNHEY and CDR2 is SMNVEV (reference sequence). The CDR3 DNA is TGTGCCAGCAGTTTATACAGTTCGCGGTCTAGCACAGATACGCAGTATTTT. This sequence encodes CASSLYSSRSSTDTQYF.

In nucleotides, the CDR3 is TGTGCCACCAGCAGAGACCTCTCGGGTGAGCAGTACTTC. As protein: CATSRDLSGEQYF. The V and J genes are TRBV15 and TRBJ2-7; D is uncertain. The CDR3 covers 13 residues. Between the trimmed V and J ends, which lost 0 bases and 7 bases, there was a span of 10 bases. Germline lookup yields CDR1 LNHNV and CDR2 YYDKDF (reference sequence).

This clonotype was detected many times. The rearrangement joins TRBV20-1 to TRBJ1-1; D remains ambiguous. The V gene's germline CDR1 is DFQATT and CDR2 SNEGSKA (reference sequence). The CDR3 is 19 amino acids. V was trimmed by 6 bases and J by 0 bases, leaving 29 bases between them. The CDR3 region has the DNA TGCAGTGCGCGAGCACTCGGTGCTAGAAGCCAGCGGATGAACACTGAAGCTTTCTTT. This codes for CSARALGARSQRMNTEAFF.

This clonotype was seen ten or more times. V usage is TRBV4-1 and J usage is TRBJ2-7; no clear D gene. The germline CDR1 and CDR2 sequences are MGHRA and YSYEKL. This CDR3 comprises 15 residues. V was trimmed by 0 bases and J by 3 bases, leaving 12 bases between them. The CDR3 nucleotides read TGCGCCAGCAGCCAAGATCGCAACAGAAACTACGAGCAGTACTTC. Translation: CASSQDRNRNYEQYF.